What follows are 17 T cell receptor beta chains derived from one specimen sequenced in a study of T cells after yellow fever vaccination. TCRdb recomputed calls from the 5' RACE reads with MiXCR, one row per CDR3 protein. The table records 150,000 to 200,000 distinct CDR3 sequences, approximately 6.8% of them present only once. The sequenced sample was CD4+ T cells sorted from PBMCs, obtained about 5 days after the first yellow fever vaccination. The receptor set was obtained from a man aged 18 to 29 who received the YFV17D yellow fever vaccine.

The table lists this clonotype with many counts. The CDR3 DNA sequence: TGTGCCAGCAGTTTGACGGGGGCGCGAAGGACCGGGGAGCTGTTTTTT. Translating it yields CASSLTGARRTGELFF. This sequence joins TRBV28 and TRBJ2-2; D is possibly TRBD1 or TRBD2 (6 bases each). Germline-derived CDR1 and CDR2 are MDHEN and SYDVKM. CDR3 length equals 16 residues. Trimming removed 3 bases at V and 5 bases at J, with 16 bases between.

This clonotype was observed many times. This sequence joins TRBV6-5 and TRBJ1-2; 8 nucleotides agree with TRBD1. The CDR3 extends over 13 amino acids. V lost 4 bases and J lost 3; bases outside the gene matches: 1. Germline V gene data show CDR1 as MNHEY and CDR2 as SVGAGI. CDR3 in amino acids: CASSLTGDYGYTF. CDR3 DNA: TGTGCCAGCAGTTTGACAGGGGACTATGGCTACACCTTC.

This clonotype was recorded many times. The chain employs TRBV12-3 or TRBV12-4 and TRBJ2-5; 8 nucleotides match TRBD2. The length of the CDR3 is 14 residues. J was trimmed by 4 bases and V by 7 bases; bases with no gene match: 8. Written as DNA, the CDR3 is TGTGCCAGCACCCCCGGGGGGGGTGGAGAGACCCAGTACTTC. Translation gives CASTPGGGGETQYF.

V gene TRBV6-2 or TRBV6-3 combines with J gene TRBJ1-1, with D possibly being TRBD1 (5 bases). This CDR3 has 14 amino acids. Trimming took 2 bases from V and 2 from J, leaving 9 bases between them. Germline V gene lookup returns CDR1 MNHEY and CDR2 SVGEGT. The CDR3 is CASSYGQINTEAFF. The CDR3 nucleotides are TGTGCCAGCAGTTACGGACAAATTAACACTGAAGCTTTCTTT.

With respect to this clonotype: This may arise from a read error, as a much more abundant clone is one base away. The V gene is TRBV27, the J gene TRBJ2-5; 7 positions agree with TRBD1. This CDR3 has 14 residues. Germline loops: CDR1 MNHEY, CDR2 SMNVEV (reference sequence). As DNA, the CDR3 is TGTGGCAGCAGCTATAGGGGACAGCAAGAGACCCAGTACTTC. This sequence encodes CGSSYRGQQETQYF.

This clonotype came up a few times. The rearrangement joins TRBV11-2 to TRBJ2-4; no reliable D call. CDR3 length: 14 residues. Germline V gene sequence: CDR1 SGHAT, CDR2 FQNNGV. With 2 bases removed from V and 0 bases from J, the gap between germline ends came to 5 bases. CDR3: CASSLQLAKNIQYF. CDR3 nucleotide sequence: TGTGCCAGCAGCTTACAGTTAGCCAAAAACATTCAGTACTTC.

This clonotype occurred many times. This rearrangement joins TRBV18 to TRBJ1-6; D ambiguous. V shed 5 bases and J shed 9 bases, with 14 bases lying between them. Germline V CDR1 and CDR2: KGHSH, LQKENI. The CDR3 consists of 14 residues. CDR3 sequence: CASSYVSSGSPLHF. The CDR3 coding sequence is TGTGCCAGCTCATATGTATCTAGTGGTTCACCCCTCCACTTT.

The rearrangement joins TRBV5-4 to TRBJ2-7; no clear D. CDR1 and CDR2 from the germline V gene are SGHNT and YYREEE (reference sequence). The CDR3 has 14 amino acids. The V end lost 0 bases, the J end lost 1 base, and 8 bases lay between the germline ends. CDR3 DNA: TGTGCCAGCAGCTTGGACCCGGGTTCCTACGAGCAGTACTTC. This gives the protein CASSLDPGSYEQYF.

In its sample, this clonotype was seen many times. CDR3 sequence: CASRTYREKQETQYF. CDR3 nucleotides: TGTGCCAGCAGAACGTACAGGGAAAAGCAAGAGACCCAGTACTTC. The V gene is TRBV6-2 or TRBV6-3, the J gene TRBJ2-5; TRBD1 is a possible D gene (6 bases). The V gene's germline CDR1 is MNHEY and CDR2 SVGEGT. The CDR3 has 15 residues. Deletions cut 6 bases from V and 2 bases from J, with 16 bases between.

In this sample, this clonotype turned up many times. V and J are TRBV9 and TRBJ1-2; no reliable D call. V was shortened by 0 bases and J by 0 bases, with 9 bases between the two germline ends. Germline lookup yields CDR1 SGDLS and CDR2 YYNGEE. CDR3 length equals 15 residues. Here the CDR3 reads CASSVASQTNYGYTF. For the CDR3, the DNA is TGTGCCAGCAGCGTAGCCTCCCAGACTAACTATGGCTACACCTTC.

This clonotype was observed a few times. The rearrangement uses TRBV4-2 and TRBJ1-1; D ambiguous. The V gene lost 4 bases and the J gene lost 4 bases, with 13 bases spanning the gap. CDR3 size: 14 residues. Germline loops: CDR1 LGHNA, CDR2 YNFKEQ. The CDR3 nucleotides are TGTGCCAGCAGCCCGGTGGGGTCGGGCACTGAAGCTTTCTTT. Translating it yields CASSPVGSGTEAFF.

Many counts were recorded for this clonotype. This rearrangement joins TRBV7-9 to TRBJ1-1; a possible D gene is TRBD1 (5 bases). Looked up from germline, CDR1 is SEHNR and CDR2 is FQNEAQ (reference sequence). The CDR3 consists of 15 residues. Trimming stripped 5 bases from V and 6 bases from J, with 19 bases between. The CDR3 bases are TGTGCCAGCAGCCCCCTGCAGGGCCGGGTGGCTGAAGCTTTCTTT. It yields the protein CASSPLQGRVAEAFF. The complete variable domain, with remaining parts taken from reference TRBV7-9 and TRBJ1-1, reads DTGVSQNPRHKITKRGQNVTFRCDPISEHNRLYWYRQTLGQGPEFLTYFQNEAQLEKSRLLSDRFSAERPKGSFSTLEIQRTEQGDSAMYLCASSPLQGRVAEAFFGQGTRLTVV.

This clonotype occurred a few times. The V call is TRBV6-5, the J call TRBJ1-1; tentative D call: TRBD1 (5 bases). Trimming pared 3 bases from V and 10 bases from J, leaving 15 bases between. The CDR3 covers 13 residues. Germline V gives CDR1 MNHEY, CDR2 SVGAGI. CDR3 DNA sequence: TGTGCCAGCAGTTATAGGAGTGGAGGGGCAGCTTTCTTT. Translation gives CASSYRSGGAAFF.

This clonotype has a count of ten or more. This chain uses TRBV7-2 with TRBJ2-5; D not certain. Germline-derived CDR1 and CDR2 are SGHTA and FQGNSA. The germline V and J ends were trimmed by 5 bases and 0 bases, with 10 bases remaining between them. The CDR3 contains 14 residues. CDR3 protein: CASSRETYQETQYF. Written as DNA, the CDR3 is TGTGCCAGCAGCCGAGAGACGTACCAAGAGACCCAGTACTTC.

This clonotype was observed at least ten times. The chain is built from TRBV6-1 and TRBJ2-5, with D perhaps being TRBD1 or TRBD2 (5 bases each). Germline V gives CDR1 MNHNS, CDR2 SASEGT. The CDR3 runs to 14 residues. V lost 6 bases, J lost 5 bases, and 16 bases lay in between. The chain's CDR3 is CASSTRGAGETQYF. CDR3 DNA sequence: TGTGCCAGCAGCACGCGAGGGGCCGGGGAGACCCAGTACTTC.

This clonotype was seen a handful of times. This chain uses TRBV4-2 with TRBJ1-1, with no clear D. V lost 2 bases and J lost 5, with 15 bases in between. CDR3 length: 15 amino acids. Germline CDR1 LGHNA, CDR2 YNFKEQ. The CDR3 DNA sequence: TGTGCCAGCAGCCAAAACTGGGCGGCCGGGACTGAAGCTTTCTTT. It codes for CASSQNWAAGTEAFF.

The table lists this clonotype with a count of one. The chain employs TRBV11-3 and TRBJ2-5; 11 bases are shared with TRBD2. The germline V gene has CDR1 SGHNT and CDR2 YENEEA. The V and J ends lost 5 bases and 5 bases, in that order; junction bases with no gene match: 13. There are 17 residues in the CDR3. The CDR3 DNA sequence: TGTGCCAGCAGCCTAGGGTTAGCGGGGGGGCTGCGCGAGACCCAGTACTTC. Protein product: CASSLGLAGGLRETQYF.